These T cell receptor beta chains were read from a single sample in a study of cytomegalovirus exposure and HLA in healthy donors. The repertoire was sequenced with immunoSEQ multiplex PCR; TCRdb's copy has only in-frame clones and lacks some. The table shows more than 90,000 clones, with 70% occurring only once. What was sequenced was PBMCs. These receptors were obtained from a young man in good health and CMV-seropositive. The CDR3 runs from the conserved cysteine through the conserved F or W. The D gene is left open where the match is weak. The size of a clone is reported for some rows only, either as once, few or many, or as a class for expanded clones.

cdr3_aa cdr3_nt d_call j_call clone_size v_call
CASSEGPGLATGELFF TGTGCCAGCAGTGAGGGACCGGGACTAGCGACCGGGGAGCTGTTTTTT TRBD2 TRBJ2-2 . TRBV6-1
CASRSRGAGKNIQYF TGTGCCAGTAGATCCCGTGGGGCTGGCAAAAACATTCAGTACTTC . TRBJ2-4 . TRBV19
CASSSAHGTYIYNEQFF TGCGCCAGCAGCTCCGCTCACGGGACTTATATTTACAATGAGCAGTTCTTC . TRBJ2-1 . TRBV5-1
CASSLAPPGPGNTIYF TGTGCCAGCAGCTTGGCCCCCCCGGGTCCGGGAAACACCATATATTTT . TRBJ1-3 once TRBV5-6
CSVGQSTNTGELFF TGCAGCGTCGGACAGAGTACGAACACCGGGGAGCTGTTTTTT . TRBJ2-2 . TRBV29-1
CASSPLSGNTIYF TGTGCCAGCAGTCCCTTGTCTGGAAACACCATATATTTT . TRBJ1-3 . TRBV27
CASSFGVNEQYF TGTGCCAGCAGCTTCGGGGTTAACGAGCAGTACTTC . TRBJ2-7 few TRBV5-6
CASSLSRPPVDEQFF TGTGCCAGCAGTTTATCGAGGCCACCTGTGGATGAGCAGTTCTTC . TRBJ2-1 . TRBV27
CAITPGQGLSGANVLTF TGTGCCATCACTCCGGGACAGGGCCTCTCTGGGGCCAACGTCCTGACTTTC TRBD1 TRBJ2-6 . TRBV10-3
CASSIRGLQETQYF TGTGCCAGTAGTATAAGGGGCTTGCAAGAGACCCAGTACTTC . TRBJ2-5 . TRBV19
CASSLTRDSYNEQFF TGCGCCAGCAGCTTAACCCGGGACAGCTACAATGAGCAGTTCTTC TRBD1 TRBJ2-1 . TRBV4-1
CASSVGDRGRVGELFF TGTGCCAGCAGTGTAGGGGACAGGGGGCGCGTCGGGGAGCTGTTTTTT TRBD1 TRBJ2-2 . TRBV11-2
CASSIGTSRDTQYF TGTGCCAGCAGTATAGGGACTTCTAGGGATACGCAGTATTTT . TRBJ2-3 . TRBV2
CASSLLSGGTEAFF TGTGCCAGCAGTTTATTGTCGGGGGGGACTGAAGCTTTCTTT . TRBJ1-1 . TRBV28
CASSLQGGSGLEQYF TGTGCCAGCAGCCTACAGGGGGGTTCTGGTTTGGAGCAGTACTTC TRBD1 TRBJ2-7 . TRBV5-4
CASSVEGQPEARGYTF TGTGCCAGCAGCGTAGAGGGGCAACCCGAGGCGAGGGGCTACACCTTC . TRBJ1-2 . TRBV9
CASSVRTGEGYTF TGTGCCAGCAGCGTACGGACAGGGGAAGGCTACACCTTC TRBD1 TRBJ1-2 . TRBV9
CASSVGTSGDNEQFF TGTGCCAGCAGCGTAGGGACTAGCGGTGACAATGAGCAGTTCTTC TRBD2 TRBJ2-1 once TRBV9
CAISVPGEETTNYGYTF TGTGCCATCAGTGTCCCGGGGGAGGAAACTACTAACTATGGCTACACCTTC . TRBJ1-2 . TRBV10-3
CSVAGLMNTEAFF TGCAGCGTTGCTGGCCTCATGAACACTGAAGCTTTCTTT . TRBJ1-1 . TRBV29-1
CASSLGLLEQFF TGTGCCAGCAGCTTAGGACTCCTTGAGCAGTTCTTC . TRBJ2-1 . TRBV5-6
CASSQEAYGYTF TGTGCCAGCAGCCAGGAGGCCTATGGCTACACCTTC . TRBJ1-2 . TRBV14
CASSSNRDRGSGELFF TGTGCCAGCAGCTCAAACCGGGACAGGGGATCCGGGGAGCTGTTTTTT TRBD1 TRBJ2-2 . TRBV7-2
CASRLATASGRRRYEQFF TGTGCAAGTCGCTTAGCGACGGCTAGCGGGAGGAGGCGGTATGAGCAGTTCTTC . TRBJ2-1 . TRBV12-2
CASSPLGTARGGYTF TGTGCCAGCAGCCCACTCGGGACAGCCCGGGGGGGCTACACCTTC TRBD1 TRBJ1-2 few TRBV11-2
CASRSESLYEKLFF TGTGCCAGCAGATCAGAAAGTCTTTACGAAAAACTGTTTTTT . TRBJ1-4 . TRBV25-1
CASSGREVEQFF TGTGCCAGCAGCGGCCGGGAGGTTGAGCAGTTCTTC TRBD2 TRBJ2-1 . TRBV5-6
CASSVGGRRNEKLFF TGTGCCAGCAGCGTAGGTGGGCGAAGAAATGAAAAACTGTTTTTT . TRBJ1-4 once TRBV9
CASSLDVVKSSYEQYF TGCGCCAGCAGCTTGGACGTAGTTAAGAGCTCCTACGAGCAGTACTTC . TRBJ2-7 few TRBV5-1
CASRPGENIQGYTF TGTGCCAGCAGGCCAGGGGAAAATATTCAGGGCTACACCTTC . TRBJ1-2 . TRBV6-1
CASSSRQGEAFF TGTGCCAGTAGTTCCCGACAGGGTGAAGCTTTCTTT TRBD1 TRBJ1-1 . TRBV19
CASSLNRGKEQYF TGTGCCAGCAGCTTGAACAGGGGGAAGGAGCAGTACTTC TRBD1 TRBJ2-7 . TRBV5-6
CASSIARGLNQPQHF TGTGCCAGTAGTATAGCGAGGGGGCTTAATCAGCCCCAGCATTTT TRBD1 TRBJ1-5 . TRBV19
CASSHTPNTGRFSPLHF TGCGCCAGCAGTCATACACCCAATACAGGAAGGTTTTCACCCCTCCACTTT . TRBJ1-6 . TRBV23-1
CASSARTAVGANVLTF TGTGCCAGCAGTGCCCGGACAGCTGTGGGGGCCAACGTCCTGACTTTC . TRBJ2-6 . TRBV25-1
CASSLAGGEGYTF TGCGCCAGCAGCTTGGCAGGGGGCGAAGGCTACACCTTC TRBD1 TRBJ1-2 . TRBV5-1
CASSLLAGPYNEQFF TGTGCCAGCAGCTTGCTAGCGGGGCCCTACAATGAGCAGTTCTTC TRBD2 TRBJ2-1 . TRBV11-2
CASRRDSSNQPQHF TGTGCCAGCAGGCGGGACAGTAGCAATCAGCCCCAGCATTTT TRBD1 TRBJ1-5 . TRBV27
CASSLASGGELFF TGTGCCAGCAGCTTAGCGTCAGGTGGGGAGCTGTTTTTT . TRBJ2-2 . TRBV7-9
CASSLGVVIPTDTQYF TGCGCCAGCAGCTTGGGAGTGGTCATACCGACAGATACGCAGTATTTT . TRBJ2-3 . TRBV5-1
CATMTARDNQPQHF TGTGCCACCATGACAGCGCGGGACAATCAGCCCCAGCATTTT . TRBJ1-5 . TRBV10-3
CASSGVTGGATDTQYF TGTGCCAGCAGTGGTGTCACAGGGGGCGCAACAGATACGCAGTATTTT TRBD1 TRBJ2-3 . TRBV25-1
CASSLSSYNEQFF TGTGCCAGCAGCCTCAGCTCCTACAATGAGCAGTTCTTC . TRBJ2-1 once TRBV11-1
CASGTSFATGELFF TGTGCTAGCGGGACTAGCTTTGCCACCGGGGAGCTGTTTTTT TRBD2 TRBJ2-2 . TRBV7-7